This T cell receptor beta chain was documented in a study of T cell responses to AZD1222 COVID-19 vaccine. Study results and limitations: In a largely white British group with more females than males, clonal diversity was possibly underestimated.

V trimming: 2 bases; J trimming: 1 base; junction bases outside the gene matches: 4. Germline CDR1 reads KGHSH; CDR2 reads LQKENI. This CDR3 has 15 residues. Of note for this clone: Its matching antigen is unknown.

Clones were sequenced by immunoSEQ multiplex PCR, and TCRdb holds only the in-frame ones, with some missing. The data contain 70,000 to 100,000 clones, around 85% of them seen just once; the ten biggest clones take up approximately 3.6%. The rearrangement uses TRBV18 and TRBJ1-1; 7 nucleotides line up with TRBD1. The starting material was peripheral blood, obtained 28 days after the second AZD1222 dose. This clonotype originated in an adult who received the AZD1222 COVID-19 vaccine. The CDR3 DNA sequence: TGTGCCAGCTCACCAGCGACAGGGCCGAACACTGAAGCTTTCTTT. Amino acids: CASSPATGPNTEAFF.